This T cell receptor beta chain comes out of a study of blood T cell repertoires in COVID-19. Study details: Specimens from acute and convalescent COVID-19 originated in the United States, Italy and Spain. PBMCs, B-cell-depleted T cells, or T cells were the source of the cDNA or gDNA that made up the material.

In germline, CDR1 is KGHSH, CDR2 LQKENI. V was pared by 4 bases and J by 3 bases, with 1 base of the junction left unmatched. CDR3 length: 14 residues. Produced via immunoSEQ multiplex PCR; TCRdb's table is partial and in-frame only. The sample contains approximately 400,000 clones, over 65% of which appear only once. The V gene is TRBV18, the J gene TRBJ1-1, with 11 bases lining up with TRBD1. The origin of this receptor is a human donor with acute or convalescent COVID-19. The donor label of this sample is uncertain. Specimen: peripheral blood. This CDR3 is CASSRDRGDTEAFF. CDR3 DNA: TGTGCCAGCTCACGGGACAGGGGGGACACTGAAGCTTTCTTT. The full variable domain, rest sourced from reference TRBV18 and TRBJ1-1, is NAGVMQNPRHLVRRRGQEARLRCSPMKGHSHVYWYRQLPEEGLKFMVYLQKENIIDESGMPKERFSAEFPKEGPSILRIQQVVRGDSAAYFCASSRDRGDTEAFFGQGTRLTVV.